This TCR beta chain comes out of a study of blood T cells in healthy people across ages (dated by TCRdb to the mid-2010s). Study-level background: In model experiments, template switching captured about one uniquely barcoded TCR beta cDNA molecule for every two T cells. To track age-related changes in TCR beta repertoire diversity, the study relied on deep sequencing normalized with unique cDNA molecular identifiers. The donors were split into four age groups: young (average about 15 years), middle-aged (roughly 39), aged (62) and long-lived (roughly 77). To avoid experimental bias, donors of different ages were randomly spread across the sequencing lanes. The study analyzed two additional independent replicas of 1 million unique cDNA reads from the same blood draw for two donors, one aged 18 to 29 and one aged 80 or older. Study-level results and caveats: Because the CMV infection status of the donors was unknown, age-related changes in expanded clonotypes may potentially have been confounded. Observed TCR beta diversity per million T cells fell roughly linearly with age, and a significant reduction was already apparent by age about 43. Because profiling used bulk unsorted PBMCs, naive and antigen-experienced compartments could not be compared conclusively. Total diversity estimates from one million sequenced T cells were considered lower bounds and underestimates. The percentage of naive T cells measured by flow cytometry correlated strongly with observed TCR beta diversity. Compared with the aged group, the long-lived group had more naive CD4+ T cells, fewer expanded clones and increased TCR diversity, a pattern suggesting age selection.

As to this clonotype: This receptor's antigen is unknown. No quality values exist for individual bases; no much larger clone is one base distant.

The roughly 37 donors, aged 6 to 90 years, were systemically healthy Caucasian individuals from Russia. About 9.8 milliliters of peripheral blood were drawn from each donor into EDTA-treated Vacutainer tubes. Ficoll-Paque density-gradient centrifugation was used to isolate PBMCs, with at least 6.5 million per sample. Total RNA, at least 6 micrograms per sample, was extracted from PBMCs with Trizol reagent. For every donor, flow cytometry on a PBMC aliquot measured the percentage of naive CD45RAhigh/CD27high T cells. The library was made by 5' RACE. The run used an Illumina HiSeq 2500. A second PCR of about 6 to 12 cycles was performed with a sample-barcoded 5' primer and a J-beta primer mix. A template-switch 5' adaptor carrying 12 random nucleotides introduced a unique molecular identifier onto each TCR beta cDNA molecule. Each sample yielded at least 3 million CDR3-containing paired-end reads. First-strand cDNA synthesis was performed from all RNA using the Mint cDNA synthesis kit, with priming by a TRBC-specific oligonucleotide. After uracil-DNA glycosylase treatment, a first 18-cycle PCR used universal primers M1SS and BC2_uni_R on all cDNA. In the authors' own workflow: For normalization, 1 million high-quality reads, each with a distinct molecular identifier, were randomly selected from each sample. Reads sharing molecular identifiers were discarded rather than binned into consensus sequences. MiTCR, set to a Q25 quality threshold and the strictest error-elimination algorithm, was used for CDR3 identification, clonotype clustering and error correction. A nonparametric unseen species model with Euler transformation was used to estimate lower-bound total TCR beta diversity. TCRdb redid the processing of the public reads, applying fastp at Q25 and MiXCR, and retained in-frame beta chains. Each entry is one CDR3 protein sequence, shown with its most common DNA and genes. The V and J calls come from TCRdb's annotation, not from the publication. In all, the sample holds almost 1 million distinct CDR3 sequences, and around 54% of those were seen once. The top ten clones comprise 20% to 25% of the sample.

The sequence came from a woman in her fifties or sixties in good health. Specimen: blood.

The CDR3 amino acid sequence is: CASSPRGAMTYNEQYF. The nucleotide sequence is given as TGTGCCAGCAGCCCGCGGGGAGCGATGACCTACAATGAGCAGTACTTC. Here the chain combines TRBV3-1 and TRBJ2-7; the D segment could be TRBD2, given 6 matching bases. The germline V gene (reference sequence) gives CDR1 as LGHDT and CDR2 as YNNKEL. V loses 4 bases of germline sequence and J loses 7 bases, and the interval between the two ends is 23 bases. The CDR3 covers 16 residues, taking in both the cysteine and the phenylalanine. Only the CDR3 region is kept as DNA, spanning 48 bases read in frame from base 1.